The T cell receptor beta chain described here comes from a study of graft-versus-host responses after intestinal transplantation. Study as a whole: Recipients received multivisceral, liver-intestinal, or isolated intestinal transplants. The recipients all started with anti-thymocyte globulin induction and then took tacrolimus and steroids for around 3 years.

The CDR3 is 15 amino acids. Germline V gene lookup returns CDR1 SGHDT and CDR2 YYEEEE. V lost 0 bases and J lost 1, with 10 bases in between. With regard to this clone: Antigen unknown.

Study results and limitations: Where graft-donor T cell macrochimerism was present, patients had high graft-versus-host to host-versus-graft clonal ratios in allografts. GvH clones detected in recipient marrow included some appearing first in ileum or blood.

Only in-frame clones appear in the TCRdb table, and some are missing; sequencing was by immunoSEQ multiplex PCR. In the table there are 8,000 or so clones, 85% to 95% of which are singletons. This TCR came from a human patient who received an intestinal transplant, so some T cells may come from the graft donor. J is TRBJ2-5 and V is TRBV5-6; no clear D. The source material was PBMCs, sampled about 30 days after intestinal transplant. CDR3 loop: CASSLAVQPQETQYF. CDR3 DNA: TGTGCCAGCAGCTTGGCGGTACAGCCCCAAGAGACCCAGTACTTC.